These T cell receptor beta chains were read from a single sample in a study of T-cell memory formation after mild COVID-19. Each CDR3 protein gets one entry after TCRdb re-called the 5' RACE reads with MiXCR. The data contain approximately 65,000 distinct CDR3 sequences, 9% to 9.5% of them seen just once; the ten biggest clones take up about 1.1%. The sample consisted of PBMCs or a T cell subset sorted from them (not recorded which). The receptors were gathered from a young man who had mild COVID-19 (a few samples of this study predate the infection). Cell type and time point are not known. Both conserved end residues are part of each CDR3. A D gene is named only where the DNA matches it firmly. Rows give clone size only sometimes, using once, few, many, or a class for an expanded clone.

CASSYGGNAETQYF TGTGCCAGCAGTTACGGGGGGAATGCAGAGACCCAGTACTTC few . TRBJ2-5 TRBV6-5
CSASRDSQETQYF TGCAGTGCTTCTCGGGACAGCCAAGAGACCCAGTACTTC many TRBD1 TRBJ2-5 TRBV20-1
CASSQDDQRWGGLETQYF TGCGCCAGCAGCCAAGATGATCAGAGGTGGGGGGGCCTAGAGACCCAGTACTTC . . TRBJ2-5 TRBV4-1
CASSLLFGKQFF TGTGCCAGCAGTCTACTGTTTGGTAAGCAGTTCTTC few . TRBJ2-1 TRBV12-3/TRBV12-4
CASSVEGGTGYEQYF TGTGCCAGCAGCGTAGAGGGCGGGACAGGCTACGAGCAGTACTTC few TRBD1 TRBJ2-7 TRBV9
CASGYPGSYGYTF TGTGCTAGTGGTTATCCAGGCAGCTATGGCTACACCTTC few . TRBJ1-2 TRBV12-5
CASSQGDTQYF TGTGCCAGCAGTCAAGGAGATACGCAGTATTTT . . TRBJ2-3 TRBV7-8
CASTLGISGHSTDTQYF TGCGCCAGCACGCTTGGGATATCGGGACACTCCACAGATACGCAGTATTTT many . TRBJ2-3 TRBV5-1
CASMVATNTGELFF TGCGCCAGCATGGTGGCGACGAACACCGGGGAGCTGTTTTTT many . TRBJ2-2 TRBV5-1
CASSFGSTQETQYF TGCGCCAGCAGCTTCGGGAGTACCCAAGAGACCCAGTACTTC many . TRBJ2-5 TRBV5-1
CAIRTGGNSGNTIYF TGTGCCATCAGAACAGGGGGCAACTCTGGAAACACCATATATTTT . TRBD1 TRBJ1-3 TRBV10-3
CASSLIQGSDSPLHF TGCGCCAGCAGCTTAATACAGGGGAGCGATTCACCCCTCCACTTT many TRBD1 TRBJ1-6 TRBV5-1
CASSFWTDNTGELFF TGCGCCAGCAGCTTCTGGACAGATAACACCGGGGAGCTGTTTTTT many . TRBJ2-2 TRBV5-1
CASSQGLAGGDTQYF TGCGCCAGCAGCCAAGGACTAGCGGGGGGAGATACGCAGTATTTT . TRBD2 TRBJ2-3 TRBV5-1
CSARQGENIQYF TGCAGTGCTAGACAGGGCGAAAACATTCAGTACTTC few . TRBJ2-4 TRBV20-1
CASSLNPQGSEQYF TGTGCCAGCAGCTTAAATCCACAGGGATCCGAGCAGTACTTC few . TRBJ2-7 TRBV11-1
CASSLVQGGSEAFF TGCGCCAGCAGCTTGGTGCAGGGAGGCTCTGAAGCTTTCTTT . . TRBJ1-1 TRBV5-1
CASIPPQGTDTGDTQYF TGTGCCAGCATTCCGCCCCAGGGTACCGACACAGGAGATACGCAGTATTTT many . TRBJ2-3 TRBV6-2/TRBV6-3
CASSQDGTATDTQYF TGCGCCAGCAGCCAAGATGGCACCGCCACAGATACGCAGTATTTT . . TRBJ2-3 TRBV4-1
CSVGGDTQYF TGCAGCGTTGGTGGGGATACGCAGTATTTT many . TRBJ2-3 TRBV29-1
CASSLFRNSDEQYF TGTGCCAGCAGTTTATTTAGGAACTCGGACGAGCAGTACTTC . . TRBJ2-7 TRBV27
CASRGTGDGYTF TGTGCCAGCAGGGGGACAGGTGATGGCTACACCTTC few TRBD1 TRBJ1-2 TRBV2
CASGAYQETQYF TGTGCCAGCGGGGCGTACCAAGAGACCCAGTACTTC few . TRBJ2-5 TRBV7-2
CASSPAAVMNTEAFF TGTGCCAGCTCACCGGCGGCGGTCATGAACACTGAAGCTTTCTTT few . TRBJ1-1 TRBV18
CASSLWFRLATSTDTQYF TGTGCCAGCAGCTTATGGTTCCGACTAGCAACTAGCACAGATACGCAGTATTTT . TRBD2 TRBJ2-3 TRBV7-2